These 18 T cell receptor beta chains were all obtained from the same sample, sequenced in a study of blood T cell repertoires in COVID-19. TCRdb's table, derived via immunoSEQ multiplex PCR, lists solely in-frame clones and lacks some. In the table there are about 160,000 clones, around 84% of which are singletons. The sample was PBMCs or T cells enriched from blood (not recorded which). The receptor set was obtained from a woman aged 45-65 years who had recovered from COVID-19.

The rearrangement uses TRBV7-8 and TRBJ2-3; D is unclear. Germline-derived CDR1 and CDR2 are SGHVS and FQNEAQ. The CDR3 consists of 13 residues. Trimming removed 5 bases at V and 6 bases at J, with 12 bases between. The CDR3 coding sequence is TGTGCCAGCAGCGAGCACCAGAGGGATACGCAGTATTTT. This gives the protein CASSEHQRDTQYF.

The chain recombines TRBV7-9 with TRBJ1-1; TRBD1 is a possible D gene (5 bases). V lost 5 bases, J lost 7 bases, and 20 bases lay in between. Germline V lookup: CDR1 SEHNR, CDR2 FQNEAQ (reference sequence). CDR3 length equals 15 residues. The CDR3 nucleotides read TGTGCCAGCAGCCCCCAGAGTCGAGTAGGGGTTGAAGCTTTCTTT. It encodes CASSPQSRVGVEAFF.

The chain employs TRBV6-1 and TRBJ2-3; 10 nucleotides match TRBD2. This CDR3 region has 16 residues. From germline, CDR1 is MNHNS and CDR2 SASEGT. V shed 1 base, J shed 4 bases, and the junction held 5 bases outside the gene matches. This CDR3 reads CASSEGSSGRPDTQYF. DNA for the CDR3: TGTGCCAGCAGTGAAGGGTCTAGCGGGAGACCAGATACGCAGTATTTT.

The chain couples TRBV14 to TRBJ1-1, with D perhaps TRBD1 (5 bases). Trimming took 1 base from V and 8 from J, leaving 17 bases between them. The length of the CDR3 is 15 residues. Germline loops: CDR1 SGHDN, CDR2 FVKESK. The CDR3: CASSQASTGSKEAFF. The CDR3 DNA is TGTGCCAGCAGCCAAGCCTCCACAGGTTCGAAGGAAGCTTTCTTT.

The rearrangement links TRBV7-2 to TRBJ2-2, with 9 bases identical to TRBD1. The CDR3 totals 14 residues. Germline values: CDR1 SGHTA, CDR2 FQGNSA. Losses at the gene ends were 5 bases for V and 3 bases for J; bases not matched to a gene: 1. The CDR3 loop is CASSRQGDTGELFF. CDR3 nucleotide sequence: TGTGCCAGCAGCAGACAGGGGGACACCGGGGAGCTGTTTTTT.

CDR3 sequence: CASSEKAGRSGNTIYF. The CDR3 DNA is TGTGCCAGCAGTGAAAAGGCAGGGAGGTCTGGAAACACCATATATTTT. The V and J genes are TRBV6-1 and TRBJ1-3; maybe TRBD1 (5 bases). V was pared by 2 bases and J by 1 base, with 12 bases between. Per germline, CDR1 MNHNS and CDR2 SASEGT. The CDR3 extends over 16 amino acids.

Only a few counts were recorded for this clone. The V gene is TRBV11-2, the J gene TRBJ2-7; 8 positions agree with TRBD2. Germline assignment: CDR1 SGHAT and CDR2 FQNNGV. The V and J ends lost 5 bases and 3 bases, in that order; junction bases with no gene match: 9. The CDR3 runs to 15 residues. The CDR3 DNA sequence: TGTGCCAGCAGCCGGGGGGGACAAAGCTACTACGAGCAGTACTTC. Protein sequence: CASSRGGQSYYEQYF.

This chain uses TRBV7-2 with TRBJ2-3; 9 positions match TRBD2. CDR1 and CDR2 from the germline V gene are SGHTA and FQGNSA. Germline trimming cut 4 bases from V and 0 bases from J; bases unmatched to any gene: 11. The CDR3 extends over 18 amino acids. As DNA, the CDR3 is TGTGCCAGCAGCTCAAGGGAAGGACTAGCGACTAGCACAGATACGCAGTATTTT. Translating it yields CASSSREGLATSTDTQYF. Using reference TRBV7-2 and TRBJ2-3 for the parts outside the CDR3, the full variable domain is GAGVSQSPSNKVTEKGKDVELRCDPISGHTALYWYRQSLGQGLEFLIYFQGNSAPDKSGLPSDRFSAERTGGSVSTLTIQRTQQEDSAVYLCASSSREGLATSTDTQYFGPGTRLTVL.

The rearrangement links TRBV7-2 to TRBJ1-1; D not resolved. The CDR3 totals 13 residues. The V end was cut by 2 bases, the J end by 5 bases, with 9 bases between. Germline V gene sequence: CDR1 SGHTA, CDR2 FQGNSA. CDR3 region: CASSLRGWTEAFF. Written as DNA, the CDR3 is TGTGCCAGCAGCTTACGGGGTTGGACTGAAGCTTTCTTT.

This sequence joins TRBV11-2 and TRBJ2-7; D unclear. Trimming shortened V by 1 base and J by 6 bases, and 7 bases separated the two germline ends. The CDR3 loop spans 12 amino acids. Germline values: CDR1 SGHAT, CDR2 FQNNGV. The CDR3 nucleotides are TGTGCCAGCAGCTTAGGAAGCCCCGAGCAGTACTTC. Translating it yields CASSLGSPEQYF.

This chain connects TRBV4-3 to TRBJ2-2; a possible D gene is TRBD1 (5 bases). The CDR3 runs to 16 residues. Between the trimmed V and J ends, which lost 0 bases and 7 bases, there was a span of 15 bases. Germline-derived CDR1 and CDR2 are LGHNA and YSLEER. The CDR3 bases are TGCGCCAGCAGCCAAGATGGGTTCAGGGCGGACGGGGAGCTGTTTTTT. Its protein product is CASSQDGFRADGELFF.

This clone was recorded once. The V and J genes are TRBV19 and TRBJ2-7; 10 nucleotides line up with TRBD2. Germline CDR1 is LNHDA and CDR2 is SQIVND (reference sequence). The length of the CDR3 is 16 residues. Germline trimming cut 5 bases from V and 2 bases from J; bases unmatched to any gene: 9. CDR3: CASSPTKRGGTYEQYF. The CDR3 DNA reads TGTGCCAGTAGTCCGACTAAGCGGGGGGGCACCTACGAGCAGTACTTC.

This chain links TRBV4-2 with TRBJ1-1, with D tentatively TRBD1 (6 bases). This CDR3 spans 13 amino acids. CDR1 is LGHNA, CDR2 YNFKEQ, per germline. V gave up 0 bases and J gave up 6 bases, with 8 bases separating them. The CDR3 sequence is CASSQERGSEAFF. CDR3 in DNA: TGTGCCAGCAGCCAAGAAAGGGGGTCTGAAGCTTTCTTT.

This chain links TRBV2 with TRBJ2-3; TRBD1 matches 11 bases. This CDR3 has 16 amino acids. Germline trimming cut 6 bases from V and 4 bases from J; bases unmatched to any gene: 9. Germline values: CDR1 SNHLY, CDR2 FYNNEI. CDR3 region: CASRARDRGDADTQYF. The CDR3 nucleotides are TGTGCCAGCAGGGCCCGGGACAGGGGGGACGCAGATACGCAGTATTTT.

V gene TRBV19 combines with J gene TRBJ1-4; no reliable D call. This CDR3 has 15 amino acids. Germline loops: CDR1 LNHDA, CDR2 SQIVND (reference sequence). The V end lost 5 bases, the J end lost 5 bases, and 15 bases lay between the germline ends. CDR3 region: CASSYRGRGNEKLFF. CDR3 sequence (DNA): TGTGCCAGTAGTTATCGGGGTAGAGGCAATGAAAAACTGTTTTTT.

The chain carries TRBV5-1 and TRBJ2-7; tentative D call: TRBD2 (6 bases). Germline loops: CDR1 SGHRS, CDR2 YFSETQ. V lost 3 bases to trimming and J lost 1 base, with 11 bases between them. The CDR3 runs to 14 residues. In DNA form, the CDR3 reads TGCGCCAGCAGCTCGGAGGGGAGGTCCTACGAGCAGTACTTC. Amino acids: CASSSEGRSYEQYF.

This clone has a handful of counts. V and J are TRBV29-1 and TRBJ1-2; no definite D call. V gave up 3 bases and J gave up 7 bases, with 18 bases separating them. This CDR3 has 14 residues. Germline CDR1 reads SQVTM; CDR2 reads ANQGSEA. The CDR3 is CSVEVGFRTAGYTF. The CDR3 bases are TGCAGCGTTGAGGTTGGTTTTAGAACCGCTGGCTACACCTTC.

CDR3 bases: TGTGCCAGCAGGACGGGACTAGCGGGTAACACCGGGGAGCTGTTTTTT. It is translated as CASRTGLAGNTGELFF. The chain joins TRBV28 to TRBJ2-2; 12 nucleotides agree with TRBD2. V shed 6 bases and J 2 bases; nucleotides not matched to a gene: 4. The CDR3 consists of 16 residues. Germline V gene data show CDR1 as MDHEN and CDR2 as SYDVKM.